These 27 T cell receptor beta chains were all obtained from the same sample, sequenced in a study of T cells in Graves' hyperthyroidism and ophthalmopathy. The source material, RNA transcripts, was used to amplify TCR beta CDR3 regions. Carried out on the TCR CDR3, a first-round RT-PCR used the HTBI primer set. TCRdb used MiXCR to reprocess the multiplex PCR reads, holding one entry per CDR3 protein. The table lists around 600,000 distinct CDR3 sequences, roughly 15% of them singletons. The sequenced sample consisted of blood. The receptors stem from a woman in her forties or fifties with Graves' ophthalmopathy.

This clonotype was recorded many times. The gene calls are TRBV4-1 and TRBJ2-1; 10 bases fit TRBD2. CDR1 and CDR2 (germline): MGHRA, YSYEKL. The ends lost 0 bases at V and 3 bases at J; junction bases unmatched: 5. The CDR3 is 17 residues long. CDR3 loop: CASSQDRTSGYYNEQFF. CDR3 nucleotides: TGCGCCAGCAGCCAAGATAGGACTAGCGGATACTACAATGAGCAGTTCTTC.

This clonotype was seen ten or more times. V is TRBV28 and J is TRBJ2-2; 8 bases are a match to TRBD1. The germline CDR1 and CDR2 sequences are MDHEN and SYDVKM. V was clipped by 3 bases and J by 1 base; unmatched bases: 7. This CDR3 has 17 residues. The CDR3 loop is CASSLQDRGLNTGELFF. CDR3 DNA: TGTGCCAGCAGTTTGCAAGACAGGGGCCTGAACACCGGGGAGCTGTTTTTT.

The sample holds many counts of this clonotype. V and J are TRBV20-1 and TRBJ2-7; TRBD2 aligns across 9 bases. This CDR3 has 14 amino acids. Per germline, CDR1 DFQATT and CDR2 SNEGSKA (reference sequence). V lost 4 bases to trimming and J lost 1 base; unmatched junction nucleotides: 5. The CDR3 region is CSATPGLASYEQYF. The DNA for the CDR3 is TGCAGTGCTACTCCGGGACTAGCTTCCTACGAGCAGTACTTC.

V usage is TRBV30 and J usage is TRBJ2-7, with D unresolved. This CDR3 has 13 residues. Germline loops: CDR1 GTSNPN, CDR2 SVGIG (reference sequence). Trimming removed 3 bases from V and 0 bases from J, with 9 bases in between. CDR3 nucleotides: TGTGCCTGGAGAGGCCAGTTCTCCTACGAGCAGTACTTC. Its translation: CAWRGQFSYEQYF.

This chain links TRBV3-2 with TRBJ2-1; TRBD2 is taken as the D call from the table, unchecked against the DNA. TRBV3-2 is labeled a pseudogene. This CDR3 is 13 amino acids long. The CDR3 sequence: CASSQACSGTRFF. The CDR3 DNA reads as TGTGCCAGCAGCCAAGCTTGTAGCGGGACCCGGTTCTTC.

Ten or more counts support this clonotype. This chain joins TRBV11-3 and TRBJ2-7, with 9 nucleotides matching TRBD1. The CDR3 covers 15 residues. The V gene's germline CDR1 is SGHNT and CDR2 YENEEA. V shed 1 base and J 6 bases; nucleotides not matched to a gene: 7. In DNA, the CDR3 is TGTGCCAGCAGCTTAGCGGACAGGGGCCCTCTCGAGCAGTACTTC. This gives the protein CASSLADRGPLEQYF. The complete variable domain, with remaining parts taken from reference TRBV11-3 and TRBJ2-7, reads EAGVVQSPRYKIIEKKQPVAFWCNPISGHNTLYWYLQNLGQGPELLIRYENEEAVDDSQLPKDRFSAERLKGVDSTLKIQPAELGDSAVYLCASSLADRGPLEQYFGPGTRLTVT.

This clonotype appeared once. This chain uses TRBV6-1 with TRBJ2-7; D remains unclear. The length of the CDR3 is 15 residues. V was shortened by 5 bases and J by 1 base, with 15 bases between the two germline ends. The germline gives CDR1 MNHNS, CDR2 SASEGT. The CDR3 protein is CASSPSLGMSYEQYF. CDR3 DNA sequence: TGTGCCAGCAGTCCAAGCCTGGGCATGTCCTACGAGCAGTACTTC.

This clonotype was picked up a small number of times. The rearrangement links TRBV6-2 or TRBV6-3 to TRBJ1-6; 7 nucleotides align to TRBD1. With V trimmed by 5 bases and J by 10 bases, 8 bases remained unmatched. CDR1 MNHEY and CDR2 SVGEGT come from the germline V gene. This CDR3 is built from 14 residues. In nucleotides, the CDR3 is TGTGCCAGCAGTCCTCGACAGGGATTGTCACCCCTCCACTTT. Its protein is CASSPRQGLSPLHF.

A word on this clonotype: A much larger clone differs by one base, so this may be a read error. J is TRBJ2-1 and V is TRBV3-1; D is unresolved. The DNA end lines up better with TRBJ2-7; the J call may be wrong. The germline V gene encodes CDR1 LGHDT and CDR2 YNNKEL (reference sequence). This CDR3 has 16 residues. In nucleotides, the CDR3 is TGTGCCAGCAGTCGAGACTCGATGGGCGCCTACAATGAGCAGTACTTC. Translating gives CASSRDSMGAYNEQYF.

This clonotype was counted at least ten times. This chain uses TRBV7-9 with TRBJ2-2; D is undetermined. This CDR3 spans 13 amino acids. Germline CDR1 is SEHNR and CDR2 is FQNEAQ (reference sequence). V was trimmed by 2 bases and J by 5 bases, leaving 6 bases between them. CDR3 DNA: TGTGCCAGCAGCTTATATCGGACCGGGGAGCTGTTTTTT. Amino acid sequence: CASSLYRTGELFF.

The chain uses TRBV5-1 and TRBJ1-3; 7 nucleotides agree with TRBD1. The germline CDR1 and CDR2 sequences are SGHRS and YFSETQ. The CDR3 has 14 amino acids. With V trimmed by 4 bases and J by 5 bases, 6 bases remained unmatched. CDR3 nucleotide sequence: TGCGCCAGCAGCAGCGGGACAGACAGAAACACCATATATTTT. Translation: CASSSGTDRNTIYF.

This clonotype has ten or more counts. This sequence joins TRBV7-8 and TRBJ1-5; D unresolved. Germline CDR1 SGHVS, CDR2 FQNEAQ. V lost 1 base to trimming and J lost 0 bases, with 16 bases between them. There are 18 residues in the CDR3. The CDR3 region has the DNA TGTGCCAGCAGCTTAGGGTCGCAAACAAGAAATAGCAATCAGCCCCAGCATTTT. Translation gives CASSLGSQTRNSNQPQHF.

Many counts were recorded for this clonotype. This chain links TRBV20-1 with TRBJ2-7; no reliable D call. Germline V gene sequence: CDR1 DFQATT, CDR2 SNEGSKA (reference sequence). The CDR3 contains 12 residues. Trimming cost V 6 bases and J 3 bases, with 12 bases left between them. Here the CDR3 DNA reads TGCAGTGCCAATGACGGCGACTACGAGCAGTACTTC. Residues: CSANDGDYEQYF.

Points on this clonotype: In this CDR3 the conserved last residue, phenylalanine or tryptophan, is missing, so a read error is likely. J is TRBJ2-7 and V is TRBV19; D may correspond to TRBD1 or TRBD2 (5 bases each). Trimming shortened V by 5 bases and J by 2 bases, and 22 bases separated the two germline ends. Per the germline V gene, CDR1 is LNHDA and CDR2 is SQIVND (reference sequence). This CDR3 contains 17 residues. The CDR3: CASSDQGRVSGTYEQYL. The CDR3 coding sequence is TGTGCCAGTAGTGACCAGGGTAGGGTGTCGGGGACCTACGAGCAGTACCTC.

This clonotype has more than one count but fewer than ten. The V and J genes are TRBV28 and TRBJ1-5, with TRBD1 as a possible D gene (6 bases). V gave up 6 bases and J gave up 8 bases, with 20 bases separating them. Germline V gene data show CDR1 as MDHEN and CDR2 as SYDVKM. The CDR3 extends over 15 amino acids. CDR3 residues: CASRPRDTKVEPQHF. CDR3 in DNA: TGTGCCAGCAGGCCACGGGACACCAAGGTGGAGCCCCAGCATTTT.

This clonotype showed up many times. The chain combines TRBV11-2 with TRBJ1-2; unclear D gene. Germline CDR1 and CDR2: SGHAT and FQNNGV. The V gene lost 4 bases and the J gene lost 2 bases, with 8 bases spanning the gap. CDR3 length: 13 amino acids. The CDR3 loop is CASSSEYNYGYTF. The CDR3 bases are TGTGCCAGCAGCTCCGAGTACAACTATGGCTACACCTTC.

This clonotype occurred many times. The rearrangement links TRBV12-3 or TRBV12-4 to TRBJ1-4, with no clear D. The CDR3 spans 14 residues. The V end was cut by 5 bases, the J end by 2 bases, with 9 bases between. DNA for the CDR3: TGTGCCAGCAGTGTGATGGGGACTAATGAAAAACTGTTTTTT. This encodes CASSVMGTNEKLFF.

This clonotype was counted ten times or more. This chain connects TRBV28 to TRBJ2-3; D is unclear. Trimming cost V 4 bases and J 4 bases, with 15 bases left between them. CDR3 size: 15 residues. In germline, CDR1 is MDHEN, CDR2 SYDVKM. CDR3 in DNA: TGTGCCAGCAGTTCCCCGAAGGGCCTCTCAGATACGCAGTATTTT. Amino acids: CASSSPKGLSDTQYF.

Ten or more counts support this clonotype. The gene calls are TRBV7-2 and TRBJ2-7; D perhaps matches TRBD2 (5 bases). The germline V gene has CDR1 SGHTA and CDR2 FQGNSA. The CDR3 has 15 residues. V was trimmed by 4 bases and J by 6 bases, leaving 19 bases between them. DNA for the CDR3: TGTGCCAGCAGCTGGACTGGCGAAAGTTTCTCCGAGCAGTACTTC. Translation: CASSWTGESFSEQYF.

In this sample, this clonotype turned up a few times. This chain links TRBV4-3 with TRBJ2-1; maybe TRBD2 (6 bases). Trimming took off 3 bases at V and 0 bases at J, with 9 bases between the two ends. CDR1 is LGHNA, CDR2 YSLEER, per germline. The CDR3 consists of 15 residues. The CDR3 region is CASSQGGLSYNEQFF. The CDR3 coding sequence is TGCGCCAGCAGCCAGGGGGGTCTCTCCTACAATGAGCAGTTCTTC.

The table lists this clonotype with many counts. The rearrangement joins TRBV24-1 to TRBJ1-1; TRBD1 is a possible D gene (6 bases). This CDR3 is 15 amino acids long. In germline, CDR1 is KGHDR, CDR2 SFDVKD. Trimming cost V 2 bases and J 5 bases, with 14 bases left between them. The CDR3 reads CATSDSGTSSTEAFF. The CDR3 DNA reads TGTGCCACCAGTGATTCTGGGACAAGTAGTACTGAAGCTTTCTTT.

The genes are TRBV4-1 and TRBJ2-1; the D is unclear. The CDR3 sequence is 14 residues long. Trimming removed 0 bases at V and 0 bases at J, with 3 bases between. Germline V gene lookup returns CDR1 MGHRA and CDR2 YSYEKL. DNA for the CDR3: TGCGCCAGCAGCCAAGATGACTCCTACAATGAGCAGTTCTTC. Protein product: CASSQDDSYNEQFF.

Many counts were recorded for this clonotype. The chain couples TRBV7-9 to TRBJ2-5; weak D call: TRBD2 (6 bases). The V and J ends lost 1 base and 10 bases respectively, with 16 bases between them. Germline CDR1 and CDR2: SEHNR and FQNEAQ (reference sequence). This CDR3 contains 14 residues. CDR3 sequence (DNA): TGTGCCAGCAGCTTAGGTAGCGGAACACCAGTCCAGTACTTC. Protein: CASSLGSGTPVQYF.

The rearrangement links TRBV12-3 or TRBV12-4 to TRBJ2-1; 9 bases line up with TRBD1. Losses at the gene ends were 7 bases for V and 1 base for J; bases not matched to a gene: 14. This CDR3 region has 18 residues. Written as DNA, the CDR3 is TGTGCCAGCAAAGTTCCGGGACAGGGACCACCGTCCTACAATGAGCAGTTCTTC. Translation gives CASKVPGQGPPSYNEQFF.

This clonotype was observed at least ten times. The chain couples TRBV7-9 to TRBJ2-7; perhaps TRBD1 as D (5 bases). Trimming took 5 bases from V and 3 from J, leaving 17 bases between them. The CDR3 consists of 15 residues. The germline V gene encodes CDR1 SEHNR and CDR2 FQNEAQ (reference sequence). In nucleotides, the CDR3 is TGTGCCAGCAGCCCCGACAGCCGAGAATTCTACGAGCAGTACTTC. It codes for CASSPDSREFYEQYF.

This clonotype was observed at least ten times. V is TRBV28 and J is TRBJ2-2; a weak D match, TRBD2 (5 bases). The CDR3 spans 15 residues. Germline assignment: CDR1 MDHEN and CDR2 SYDVKM. V lost 2 bases and J lost 4, with 11 bases in between. CDR3 in DNA: TGTGCCAGCAGTTTAGTGGGAGATAGCACCGGGGAGCTGTTTTTT. Its translation: CASSLVGDSTGELFF.

This clonotype occurred a few times. V usage is TRBV28 and J usage is TRBJ2-2, with TRBD2 matching over 15 bases. CDR1 MDHEN and CDR2 SYDVKM come from the germline V gene. With 3 bases clipped from V and 1 base from J, the junction kept 6 bases outside the gene matches. This CDR3 contains 19 residues. The CDR3, as DNA: TGTGCCAGCAGTTTGCGGACTAGCGGGAGGGCCAGGAACACCGGGGAGCTGTTTTTT. It specifies CASSLRTSGRARNTGELFF.